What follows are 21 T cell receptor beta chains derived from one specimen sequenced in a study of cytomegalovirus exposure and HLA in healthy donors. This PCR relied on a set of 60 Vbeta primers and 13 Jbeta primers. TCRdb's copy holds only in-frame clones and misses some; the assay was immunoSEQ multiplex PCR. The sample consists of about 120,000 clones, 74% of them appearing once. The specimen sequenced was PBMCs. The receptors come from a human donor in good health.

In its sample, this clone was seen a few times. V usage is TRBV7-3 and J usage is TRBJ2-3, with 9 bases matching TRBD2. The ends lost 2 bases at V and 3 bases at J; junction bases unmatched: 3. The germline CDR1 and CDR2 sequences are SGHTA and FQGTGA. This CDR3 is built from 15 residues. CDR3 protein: CASSLAGGRTDTQYF. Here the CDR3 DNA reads TGTGCCAGCAGCTTAGCGGGGGGGAGGACAGATACGCAGTATTTT.

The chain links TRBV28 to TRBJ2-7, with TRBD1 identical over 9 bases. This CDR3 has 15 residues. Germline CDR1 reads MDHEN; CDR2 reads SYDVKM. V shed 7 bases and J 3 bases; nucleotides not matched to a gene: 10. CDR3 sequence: CASTPLGTGYYEQYF. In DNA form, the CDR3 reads TGTGCCAGCACCCCCCTAGGGACAGGGTACTACGAGCAGTACTTC.

CDR3 DNA sequence: TGTGCCAGCAGCTTTTTAGCGGGAGGGCAGGGTTGGACAGATACGCAGTATTTT. Protein product: CASSFLAGGQGWTDTQYF. The chain uses TRBV7-2 and TRBJ2-3, with 11 bases that match TRBD2. The CDR3 runs to 18 residues. CDR1 and CDR2 (germline): SGHTA, FQGNSA. The junction had 11 bases not matched to a gene; V was cut back by 3 bases and J by 3 bases.

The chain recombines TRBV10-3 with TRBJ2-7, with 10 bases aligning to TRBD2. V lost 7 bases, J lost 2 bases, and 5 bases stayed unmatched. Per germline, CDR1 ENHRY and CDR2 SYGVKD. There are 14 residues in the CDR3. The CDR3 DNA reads TGTGCCATCAAAGGCAGCGGGAGGGCCTACGAGCAGTACTTC. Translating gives CAIKGSGRAYEQYF.

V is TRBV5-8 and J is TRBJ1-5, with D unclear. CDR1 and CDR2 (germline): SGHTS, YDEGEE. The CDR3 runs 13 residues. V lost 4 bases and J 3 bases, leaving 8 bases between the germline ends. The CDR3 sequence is CASSPRVNQPQHF. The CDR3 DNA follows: TGTGCCAGCAGCCCACGGGTCAATCAGCCCCAGCATTTT. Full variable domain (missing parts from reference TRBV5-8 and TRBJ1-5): EAGVTQSPTHLIKTRGQQATLRCSPISGHTSVYWYQQALGLGLQFLLWYDEGEERNRGNFPPRFSGRQFPNYSSELNVNALELEDSALYLCASSPRVNQPQHFGDGTRLSIL.

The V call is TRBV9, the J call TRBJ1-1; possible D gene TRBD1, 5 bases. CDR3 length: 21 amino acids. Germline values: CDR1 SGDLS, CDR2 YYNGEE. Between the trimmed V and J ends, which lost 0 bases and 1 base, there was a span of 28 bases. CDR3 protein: CASSVGTGAQGGAHRNTEAFF. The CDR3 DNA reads TGTGCCAGCAGCGTAGGGACCGGGGCGCAGGGAGGGGCACATCGGAACACTGAAGCTTTCTTT.

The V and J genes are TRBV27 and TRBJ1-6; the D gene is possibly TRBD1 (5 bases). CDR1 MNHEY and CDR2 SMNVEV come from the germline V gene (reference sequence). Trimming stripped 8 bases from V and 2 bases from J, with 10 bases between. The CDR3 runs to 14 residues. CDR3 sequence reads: CASGYRTYNSPLHF. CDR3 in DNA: TGTGCCAGCGGGTACAGGACCTATAATTCACCCCTCCACTTT.

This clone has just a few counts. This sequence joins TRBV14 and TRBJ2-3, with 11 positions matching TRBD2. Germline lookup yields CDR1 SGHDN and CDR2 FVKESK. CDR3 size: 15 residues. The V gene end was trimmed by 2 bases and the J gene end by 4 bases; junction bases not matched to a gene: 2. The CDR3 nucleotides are TGTGCCAGCAGCCAATTAGCGGGGGGGCCAGATACGCAGTATTTT. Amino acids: CASSQLAGGPDTQYF.

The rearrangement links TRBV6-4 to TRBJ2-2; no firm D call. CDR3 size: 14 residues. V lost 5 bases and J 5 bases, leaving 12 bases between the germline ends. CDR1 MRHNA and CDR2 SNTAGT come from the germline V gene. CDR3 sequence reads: CASSLERGTGELFF. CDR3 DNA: TGTGCCAGCAGTCTTGAGCGAGGTACCGGGGAGCTGTTTTTT.

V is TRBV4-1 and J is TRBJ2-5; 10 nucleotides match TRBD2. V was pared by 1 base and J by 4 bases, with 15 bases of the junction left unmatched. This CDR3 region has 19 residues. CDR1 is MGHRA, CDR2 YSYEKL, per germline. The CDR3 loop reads CASSQGLAGILSLRETQYF. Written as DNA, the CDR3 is TGCGCCAGCAGCCAAGGACTAGCGGGCATCCTCTCGTTAAGAGAGACCCAGTACTTC.

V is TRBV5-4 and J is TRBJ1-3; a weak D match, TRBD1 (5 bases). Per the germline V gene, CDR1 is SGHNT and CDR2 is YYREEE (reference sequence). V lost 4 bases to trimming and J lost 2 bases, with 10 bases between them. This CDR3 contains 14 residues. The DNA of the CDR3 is TGTGCCAGCAGCCCGGGAGGGGCTGGAAACACCATATATTTT. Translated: CASSPGGAGNTIYF. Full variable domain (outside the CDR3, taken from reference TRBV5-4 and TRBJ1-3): ETGVTQSPTHLIKTRGQQVTLRCSSQSGHNTVSWYQQALGQGPQFIFQYYREEENGRGNFPPRFSGLQFPNYSSELNVNALELDDSALYLCASSPGGAGNTIYFGEGSWLTVV.

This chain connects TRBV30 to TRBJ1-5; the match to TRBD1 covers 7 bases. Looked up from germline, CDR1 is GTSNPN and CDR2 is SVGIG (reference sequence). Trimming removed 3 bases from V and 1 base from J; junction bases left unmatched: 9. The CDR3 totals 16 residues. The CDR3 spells CAWSYRGMGSNQPQHF. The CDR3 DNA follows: TGTGCCTGGAGCTACAGGGGAATGGGAAGCAATCAGCCCCAGCATTTT.

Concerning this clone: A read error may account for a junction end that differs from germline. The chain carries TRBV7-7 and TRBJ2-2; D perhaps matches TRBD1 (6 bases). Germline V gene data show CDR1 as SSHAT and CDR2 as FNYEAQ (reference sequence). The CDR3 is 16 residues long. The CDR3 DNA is TGTGCTAGCAGCTCCTCATCAGGACAGTACACCGGGGAGCTGTTTTTT. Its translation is CASSSSSGQYTGELFF.

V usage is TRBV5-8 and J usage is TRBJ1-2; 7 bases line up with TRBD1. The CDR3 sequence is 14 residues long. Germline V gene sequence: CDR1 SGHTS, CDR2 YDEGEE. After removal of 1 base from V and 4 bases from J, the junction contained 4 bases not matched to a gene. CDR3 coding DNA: TGTGCCAGCAGCTTGCGGACAGGCCTCTATGGCTACACCTTC. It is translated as CASSLRTGLYGYTF.

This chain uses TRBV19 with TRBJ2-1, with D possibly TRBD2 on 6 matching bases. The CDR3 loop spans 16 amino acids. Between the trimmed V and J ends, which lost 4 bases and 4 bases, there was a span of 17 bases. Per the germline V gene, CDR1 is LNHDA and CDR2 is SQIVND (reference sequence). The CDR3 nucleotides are TGTGCCAGTAGTAAAGGCGGGGCCATCCCTTACAATGAGCAGTTCTTC. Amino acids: CASSKGGAIPYNEQFF.

This CDR3 is CASSIDGTNFWTQYF. The CDR3 DNA sequence: TGTGCCAGCAGTATAGACGGGACTAACTTTTGGACCCAGTACTTC. This chain joins TRBV28 and TRBJ2-5, with 7 bases lining up with TRBD2. This CDR3 comprises 15 residues. Germline V lookup: CDR1 MDHEN, CDR2 SYDVKM. J gave up 7 bases and V 5 bases, and 13 bases lay outside the gene matches.

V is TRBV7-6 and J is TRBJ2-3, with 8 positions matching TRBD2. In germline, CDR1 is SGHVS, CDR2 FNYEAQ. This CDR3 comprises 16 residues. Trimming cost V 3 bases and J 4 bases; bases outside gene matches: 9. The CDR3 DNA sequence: TGTGCCAGCAGCTTGACCAGCGGGAGAGGGGCAGATACGCAGTATTTT. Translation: CASSLTSGRGADTQYF. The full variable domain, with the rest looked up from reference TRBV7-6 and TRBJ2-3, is GAGVSQSPRYKVTKRGQDVALRCDPISGHVSLYWYRQALGQGPEFLTYFNYEAQQDKSGLPNDRFSAERPEGSISTLTIQRTEQRDSAMYRCASSLTSGRGADTQYFGPGTRLTVL.

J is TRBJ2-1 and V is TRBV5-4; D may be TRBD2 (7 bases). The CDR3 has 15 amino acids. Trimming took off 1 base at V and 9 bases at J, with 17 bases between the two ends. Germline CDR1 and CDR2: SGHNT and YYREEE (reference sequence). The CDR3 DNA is TGTGCCAGCAGCTTGTCTTGGGGGGGCTTGGGTGAGCAGTTCTTC. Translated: CASSLSWGGLGEQFF.

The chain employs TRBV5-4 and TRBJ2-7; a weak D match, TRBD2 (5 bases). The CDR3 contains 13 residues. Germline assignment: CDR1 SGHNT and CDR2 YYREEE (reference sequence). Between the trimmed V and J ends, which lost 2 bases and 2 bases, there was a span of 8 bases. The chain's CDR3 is CASSLEGAYEQYF. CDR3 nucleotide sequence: TGTGCCAGCAGCTTAGAGGGAGCCTACGAGCAGTACTTC.

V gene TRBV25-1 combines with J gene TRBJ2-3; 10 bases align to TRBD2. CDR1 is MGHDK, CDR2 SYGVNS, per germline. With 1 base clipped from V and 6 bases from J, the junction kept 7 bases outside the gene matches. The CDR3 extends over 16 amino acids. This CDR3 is CASSEWASGSKDTQYF. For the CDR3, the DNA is TGTGCCAGCAGTGAATGGGCTAGCGGGAGTAAGGATACGCAGTATTTT.

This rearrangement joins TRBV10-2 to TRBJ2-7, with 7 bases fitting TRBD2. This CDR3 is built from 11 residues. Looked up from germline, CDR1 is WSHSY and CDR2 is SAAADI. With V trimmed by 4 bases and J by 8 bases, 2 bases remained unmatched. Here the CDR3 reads CASSGGGQQYF. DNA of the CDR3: TGCGCCAGCAGTGGGGGGGGTCAGCAGTACTTC.